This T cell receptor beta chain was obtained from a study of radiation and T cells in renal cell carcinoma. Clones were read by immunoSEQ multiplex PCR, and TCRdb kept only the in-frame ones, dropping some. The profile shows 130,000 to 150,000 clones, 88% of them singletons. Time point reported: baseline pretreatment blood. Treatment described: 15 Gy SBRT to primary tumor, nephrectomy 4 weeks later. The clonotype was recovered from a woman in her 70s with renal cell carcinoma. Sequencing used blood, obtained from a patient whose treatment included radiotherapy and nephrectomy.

Here the CDR3 DNA reads TGTGCCAGCAGTACAAACGGGGGTGGAAACACCATATATTTT. This translates into CASSTNGGGNTIYF. The chain employs TRBV6-5 and TRBJ1-3, with D perhaps TRBD1 (5 bases). Germline CDR1 MNHEY, CDR2 SVGAGI. Trimming left V 5 bases short and J 3 bases short, with 11 bases between. This CDR3 region has 14 residues.